One and the same sample provided the 9 T cell receptor beta chains below, sequenced in a study of T cell repertoires in cytomegalovirus infection. TCRdb re-called the reads through MiXCR, storing one row per CDR3 protein. The table lists approximately 700,000 distinct CDR3 sequences, about 40% of them singletons. The sequenced sample consisted of PBMCs. The receptors originated from a human donor in good health (CMV status not recorded). Some clones in this sample may be carry-over from other donors' samples.

The rearrangement links TRBV15 to TRBJ1-5, with D maybe TRBD1 (6 bases). V was shortened by 0 bases and J by 6 bases, with 6 bases between the two germline ends. CDR3 size: 13 residues. The germline V gene has CDR1 LNHNV and CDR2 YYDKDF (reference sequence). CDR3 protein: CATSREGAQPQHF. The CDR3 coding sequence is TGTGCCACCAGCAGAGAGGGGGCTCAGCCCCAGCATTTT. Supplemented by reference TRBV15 and TRBJ1-5, the full variable domain reads DAMVIQNPRYQVTQFGKPVTLSCSQTLNHNVMYWYQQKSSQAPKLLFHYYDKDFNNEADTPDNFQSRRPNTSFCFLDIRSPGLGDTAMYLCATSREGAQPQHFGDGTRLSIL.

As concerns this clonotype: At one boundary the junction diverges from the germline segment, which might be a read error. The chain is built from TRBV4-1 and TRBJ1-1; a possible D gene is TRBD1 (5 bases). The CDR3 covers 12 residues. CDR1 is MGHRA and CDR2 is YSYEKL in the germline V gene. This CDR3 is CASSQVGGGAFF. The CDR3, as DNA: TGTGCCAGCAGCCAAGTGGGGGGGGGGGCTTTCTTT.

This clonotype was counted between two and nine times. The chain recombines TRBV3-1 with TRBJ2-1; possible D gene TRBD1, 6 bases. Trimming cost V 0 bases and J 7 bases, with 10 bases left between them. The germline V gene has CDR1 LGHDT and CDR2 YNNKEL (reference sequence). This CDR3 comprises 14 residues. The CDR3 here is CASSQEQGDNEQFF. CDR3 nucleotide sequence: TGTGCCAGCAGCCAAGAACAGGGCGATAATGAGCAGTTCTTC.

In this sample, this clonotype turned up many times. The rearrangement joins TRBV7-2 to TRBJ1-1; D is uncertain. Trimming pared 2 bases from V and 0 bases from J, leaving 13 bases between. The CDR3 covers 16 residues. Per germline, CDR1 SGHTA and CDR2 FQGNSA. The CDR3 DNA is TGTGCCAGCAGCTTATCGCTACGGTCGTTGAACACTGAAGCTTTCTTT. As protein: CASSLSLRSLNTEAFF.

The chain couples TRBV7-1 to TRBJ1-1; D unresolved. TRBV7-1 is recorded as an ORF, its role being uncertain. The CDR3 length is 12 residues. V was clipped by 5 bases and J by 6 bases, with 10 bases between them. Here the CDR3 DNA reads TGTGCCAGCAGCGTCTGGGCAGCTGAAGCTTTCTTT. It specifies CASSVWAAEAFF.

This clonotype was detected only a few times. J is TRBJ2-7 and V is TRBV5-5; a weak D match, TRBD1 (6 bases). Trimming pared 0 bases from V and 3 bases from J, leaving 13 bases between. Germline V lookup: CDR1 SGHKS, CDR2 YYEKEE (reference sequence). The CDR3 length is 15 residues. The CDR3: CASSLEDRARYEQYF. The CDR3 coding sequence is TGTGCCAGCAGCTTGGAGGACAGAGCCCGCTACGAGCAGTACTTC.

This clonotype was picked up many times. The V call is TRBV5-6, the J call TRBJ1-4, with a possible D match to TRBD1 (5 bases). The V end was cut by 4 bases, the J end by 0 bases, with 13 bases between. The CDR3 is 16 residues long. Germline CDR1 SGHDT, CDR2 YYEEEE. This CDR3 is CASSPGPYATNEKLFF. The CDR3, as DNA: TGTGCCAGCAGCCCGGGACCCTATGCAACTAATGAAAAACTGTTTTTT. The whole variable domain, remainder taken from reference TRBV5-6 and TRBJ1-4, is DAGVTQSPTHLIKTRGQQVTLRCSPKSGHDTVSWYQQALGQGPQFIFQYYEEEERQRGNFPDRFSGHQFPNYSSELNVNALLLGDSALYLCASSPGPYATNEKLFFGSGTQLSVL.

V and J are TRBV6-2 or TRBV6-3 and TRBJ2-1; TRBD2 matches 12 bases. The junction had 12 bases not matched to a gene; V was cut back by 0 bases and J by 3 bases. The CDR3 loop spans 20 amino acids. Germline CDR1 is MNHEY and CDR2 is SVGEGT. CDR3 region: CASSYSFETSGRWGYNEQFF. The CDR3 DNA follows: TGTGCCAGCAGTTACTCCTTCGAGACTAGCGGGAGATGGGGCTACAATGAGCAGTTCTTC.

The V gene is TRBV9, the J gene TRBJ2-1, with unresolved D. The germline V gene has CDR1 SGDLS and CDR2 YYNGEE. The length of the CDR3 is 10 residues. Deletions cut 3 bases from V and 10 bases from J, with 5 bases between. As DNA, the CDR3 is TGTGCCAGCAGCGGGGAAGAGCAGTTCTTC. It codes for CASSGEEQFF.